Listed below are T cell receptor beta chains from one sample, sequenced in a study of control samples from healthy donors and cancer patients. Profiled with immunoSEQ multiplex PCR; TCRdb holds only in-frame clones, not every one. The sample contains about 120,000 clones, 70% to 90% of which appear only once. Sequencing was performed on blood. The receptor source for this set is a man aged 50-60 years in good health. Each CDR3 is given with its conserved first and last residue. D genes are given only for firm matches. Not every row has a clone size; where given, it reads once, few, many or a size class.

V gene	J gene	D gene	clone size	CDR3 protein	CDR3 DNA
TRBV7-2	TRBJ1-4	-	-	CASSLRGGGGTNEKLFF	TGTGCCAGCAGCTTACGGGGCGGGGGTGGCACTAATGAAAAACTGTTTTTT
TRBV5-5	TRBJ2-7	-	-	CASSLMGYEQYF	TGTGCCAGCAGCTTGATGGGGTACGAGCAGTACTTC
TRBV3-1/TRBV3-2	TRBJ1-3	-	-	CASSQVWTASGNTIYF	TGTGCCAGCAGCCAAGTATGGACTGCCTCTGGAAACACCATATATTTT
TRBV19	TRBJ1-5	-	-	CASSIGRNQPQHF	TGTGCCAGTAGTATAGGTCGGAATCAGCCCCAGCATTTT
TRBV15	TRBJ1-4	TRBD1	-	CATSSGQVDGKLFF	TGTGCCACCAGCAGCGGACAGGTGGACGGAAAACTGTTTTTT
TRBV7-9	TRBJ2-3	TRBD1	-	CASSYRQGRTDTQYF	TGTGCCAGCAGCTACAGACAGGGGCGGACAGATACGCAGTATTTT
TRBV6-5	TRBJ1-6	-	-	CASSRDSGDSPLHF	TGTGCCAGCAGTCGAGACAGCGGGGATTCACCCCTCCACTTT
TRBV5-1	TRBJ1-1	-	-	CASSPGADSTLMNTEAFF	TGCGCCAGCAGCCCCGGGGCGGATTCAACTTTAATGAACACTGAAGCTTTCTTT
TRBV3-1/TRBV3-2	TRBJ1-6	-	once	CASSQEGRVSPLHF	TGTGCCAGCAGCCAAGAGGGGCGGGTTTCACCCCTCCACTTT
TRBV25-1	TRBJ1-1	-	-	CASSESQARTPNTEAFF	TGTGCCAGCAGTGAATCACAGGCCAGAACTCCGAACACTGAAGCTTTCTTT
TRBV29-1	TRBJ1-1	-	-	CSVEPDRNTEAFF	TGCAGCGTTGAACCCGACAGAAACACTGAAGCTTTCTTT
TRBV2	TRBJ2-3	TRBD1	-	CASSVRGQSTDTQYF	TGTGCCAGCAGTGTCCGGGGACAGAGCACAGATACGCAGTATTTT
TRBV29-1	TRBJ1-2	TRBD1	-	CSALTGVGGYGYTF	TGCAGCGCCTTAACAGGGGTCGGAGGCTATGGCTACACCTTC
TRBV15	TRBJ2-7	-	few	CATSRGHNSYEQYF	TGTGCCACCAGCAGAGGACACAACTCCTACGAGCAGTACTTC
TRBV6-1	TRBJ1-5	-	-	CASSEAFLAQHF	TGTGCCAGCAGTGAAGCGTTCCTGGCCCAGCATTTT
TRBV19	TRBJ1-1	TRBD1	-	CASSPGTGRAFF	TGTGCCAGTAGTCCAGGGACAGGGAGAGCTTTCTTT
TRBV2	TRBJ2-1	-	-	CASSQGSSSYNEQFF	TGTGCCAGCAGCCAAGGGTCTAGCTCCTACAATGAGCAGTTCTTC
TRBV5-1	TRBJ2-5	TRBD2	-	CASSLNSGGASETQYF	TGCGCCAGCAGCTTAAATAGCGGGGGGGCCTCAGAGACCCAGTACTTC
TRBV5-8	TRBJ2-6	-	-	CASTWSGANVLTF	TGTGCCAGCACCTGGTCTGGGGCCAACGTCCTGACTTTC
TRBV4-3	TRBJ1-1	TRBD1	-	CASSVMNRGPATEAFF	TGCGCCAGCAGCGTTATGAACAGGGGGCCAGCCACTGAAGCTTTCTTT
TRBV9	TRBJ1-2	-	-	CASSVVQGRGGYTF	TGTGCCAGCAGCGTAGTCCAGGGACGTGGGGGCTACACCTTC
TRBV27	TRBJ2-7	-	-	CASSPRGHSYEQYF	TGTGCCAGCAGTCCCCGGGGGCACTCCTACGAGCAGTACTTC
TRBV11-2	TRBJ2-5	TRBD1	-	CASSFNTGEETQYF	TGTGCCAGCAGCTTCAATACAGGGGAAGAGACCCAGTACTTC
TRBV7-9	TRBJ1-3	-	-	CASSLVIAGDSGNTIYF	TGTGCCAGCAGCTTAGTTATAGCAGGAGACTCTGGAAACACCATATATTTT
TRBV27	TRBJ1-5	-	-	CASSLSRGLGQGPQHF	TGTGCCAGCAGTTTATCGCGGGGTCTAGGCCAGGGGCCCCAGCATTTT
TRBV27	TRBJ2-3	TRBD2	-	CASSLISGGGTDTQYF	TGTGCCAGCAGTTTAATTAGCGGGGGGGGCACAGATACGCAGTATTTT
TRBV7-6	TRBJ2-1	TRBD1	-	CASSTRTGAYNEQFF	TGTGCCAGCAGCACCCGGACAGGGGCCTACAATGAGCAGTTCTTC
TRBV5-4	TRBJ1-2	TRBD1	-	CASSLDQGDGYTF	TGTGCCAGCAGCTTGGACCAGGGGGATGGCTACACCTTC
TRBV12-5	TRBJ2-5	-	-	CASGLGGPQETQYF	TGTGCTAGTGGTTTGGGAGGGCCGCAAGAGACCCAGTACTTC